These 20 T cell receptor beta chains were sequenced from one sample in a study of blood T cell repertoires in COVID-19. Produced via immunoSEQ multiplex PCR; TCRdb's table is partial and in-frame only. The sample shows around 95,000 clones, around four fifths of them seen only once. The sample was peripheral blood. Receptors were obtained from a man between 70 and 80 years old with active or convalescent COVID-19.

This clone was picked up one time. This chain joins TRBV18 and TRBJ2-1; TRBD2 matches 8 bases. Germline CDR1 is KGHSH and CDR2 is LQKENI. V was clipped by 1 base and J by 6 bases; unmatched bases: 8. The CDR3 contains 16 residues. The CDR3 loop reads CASSPLAAGDVNEQFF. CDR3 sequence (DNA): TGTGCCAGCTCACCACTGGCAGCGGGAGACGTCAATGAGCAGTTCTTC.

The V and J genes are TRBV27 and TRBJ2-7, with 8 bases lining up with TRBD1. Trimming took 3 bases from V and 1 from J; bases not matched to a gene: 8. This CDR3 has 16 residues. Germline lookup yields CDR1 MNHEY and CDR2 SMNVEV (reference sequence). The CDR3 region has the DNA TGTGCCAGCAGTTTGGACGGGACAGGTCTTTCCTACGAGCAGTACTTC. It encodes CASSLDGTGLSYEQYF.

This chain uses TRBV30 with TRBJ2-3, with D unclear. Germline V gene sequence: CDR1 GTSNPN, CDR2 SVGIG (reference sequence). This CDR3 contains 11 residues. Trimming took 2 bases from V and 3 from J, leaving 3 bases between them. CDR3: CAWSLTDTQYF. The CDR3 DNA is TGTGCCTGGAGTCTTACAGATACGCAGTATTTT.

The V gene is TRBV3-1 (or the pseudogene TRBV3-2), the J gene TRBJ2-7, with D maybe TRBD1 (6 bases). Looked up from germline, CDR1 is LGHDT and CDR2 is YNNKEL (reference sequence). V was cut by 7 bases and J by 6 bases, with 16 bases left in between. CDR3 length equals 13 residues. CDR3 in DNA: TGTGCCAGCACCGAGGGGGTAGGAGGCGAGCAGTACTTC. Translation gives CASTEGVGGEQYF.

The rearrangement links TRBV7-6 to TRBJ2-7; the match to TRBD1 covers 8 bases. The V gene end was trimmed by 5 bases and the J gene end by 3 bases; junction bases not matched to a gene: 12. CDR1 is SGHVS and CDR2 is FNYEAQ in the germline V gene. This CDR3 comprises 16 residues. This chain's CDR3 is CASSLLPGTGGYEQYF. DNA for the CDR3: TGTGCCAGCAGCCTACTCCCGGGGACAGGTGGCTACGAGCAGTACTTC.

This CDR3 is CASTQGGTQYF. CDR3 DNA sequence: TGTGCCAGCACCCAGGGAGGTACGCAGTATTTT. The V and J genes are TRBV13 and TRBJ2-3, with D maybe TRBD2 (6 bases). CDR1 is PRHDT and CDR2 is FYEKMQ in the germline V gene (reference sequence). V was pared by 7 bases and J by 8 bases, with 10 bases between. The CDR3 length is 11 residues.

CDR3 in amino acids: CSASKYETGETQYF. The CDR3 DNA reads as TGCAGTGCTAGTAAATATGAGACAGGAGAGACCCAGTACTTC. The V call is TRBV20-1, the J call TRBJ2-5, with D perhaps TRBD1 (6 bases). The V end was cut by 3 bases, the J end by 4 bases, with 15 bases between. The CDR3 is 14 amino acids. The germline V gene has CDR1 DFQATT and CDR2 SNEGSKA (reference sequence).

Details on this clone: At one end the junction does not follow the germline gene, possibly because of a read error. The rearrangement joins TRBV7-9 to TRBJ2-7; 9 bases fit TRBD1. Germline CDR1 and CDR2: SEHNR and FQNEAQ (reference sequence). This CDR3 contains 16 residues. CDR3 coding DNA: TGTGCCAGCAGCTTAACCGGGACAGGGAATTCCTTCGAGCAGTACTTC. Encoded protein: CASSLTGTGNSFEQYF.

J is TRBJ2-3 and V is TRBV9, with TRBD2 matching over 10 bases. V was pared by 3 bases and J by 4 bases, with 8 bases of the junction left unmatched. The CDR3 length is 16 residues. CDR1 is SGDLS, CDR2 YYNGEE, per germline. The CDR3 nucleotides read TGTGCCAGCAGCGCCGGACCAAGCGGGGGGGCAGATACGCAGTATTTT. It translates to CASSAGPSGGADTQYF.

This chain links TRBV7-8 with TRBJ1-1; a weak D match, TRBD1 (6 bases). Germline loops: CDR1 SGHVS, CDR2 FQNEAQ. This CDR3 spans 18 amino acids. Trimming stripped 1 base from V and 2 bases from J, with 20 bases between. CDR3 in amino acids: CASSLGYRASPHNTEAFF. In DNA, the CDR3 is TGTGCCAGCAGCTTAGGGTACAGGGCTTCACCCCACAACACTGAAGCTTTCTTT.

This sequence joins TRBV15 and TRBJ1-5; D is uncertain. V was cut by 1 base and J by 1 base, with 8 bases left in between. CDR1 is LNHNV, CDR2 YYDKDF, per germline (reference sequence). The CDR3 has 15 residues. The CDR3 nucleotides are TGTGCCACCAGCAGAGCCGGTATGAGCAATCAGCCCCAGCATTTT. As protein: CATSRAGMSNQPQHF.

This clone was detected ten times or more. The chain joins TRBV30 to TRBJ2-1; D perhaps matches TRBD1 (5 bases). Germline CDR1 GTSNPN, CDR2 SVGIG (reference sequence). Trimming took off 3 bases at V and 2 bases at J, with 8 bases between the two ends. This CDR3 has 13 residues. Here the CDR3 reads CAWRWGPYNEQFF. For the CDR3, the DNA is TGTGCCTGGAGATGGGGCCCCTACAATGAGCAGTTCTTC.

This chain joins TRBV19 and TRBJ2-6, with 7 nucleotides matching TRBD1. After removal of 7 bases from V and 5 bases from J, the junction contained 11 bases not matched to a gene. CDR1 LNHDA and CDR2 SQIVND come from the germline V gene (reference sequence). The CDR3 is 16 amino acids. The CDR3 loop is CASTGTGALWANVLTF. The CDR3 bases are TGTGCCAGTACCGGTACAGGGGCTCTGTGGGCCAACGTCCTGACTTTC.

This clone appeared a single time. The chain combines TRBV5-4 with TRBJ1-1; D gene ambiguous. Germline loops: CDR1 SGHNT, CDR2 YYREEE (reference sequence). The ends were cut back, 3 bases at V and 5 bases at J, with 20 bases in the middle. The CDR3 runs to 16 residues. CDR3 loop: CASSSPSGARRTEAFF. The CDR3 region has the DNA TGTGCCAGCAGCTCCCCCTCGGGAGCCCGGAGGACTGAAGCTTTCTTT.

In DNA form, the CDR3 reads TGTGCCAGCAGCACTGGCACAGGCAATCAGCCCCAGCATTTT. Translating it yields CASSTGTGNQPQHF. This chain uses TRBV28 with TRBJ1-5; D uncertain. Germline loops: CDR1 MDHEN, CDR2 SYDVKM. V lost 6 bases and J 2 bases, leaving 11 bases between the germline ends. CDR3 length equals 14 residues.

This rearrangement joins TRBV7-3 to TRBJ1-1; the D is unclear. Per the germline V gene, CDR1 is SGHTA and CDR2 is FQGTGA. V was trimmed by 5 bases and J by 3 bases, leaving 13 bases between them. This CDR3 has 14 amino acids. CDR3 bases: TGTGCCAGCAGCGTGAGGAGCGGATACACTGAAGCTTTCTTT. Protein sequence: CASSVRSGYTEAFF.

V is TRBV3-1 (or the pseudogene TRBV3-2) and J is TRBJ2-1, with 11 positions matching TRBD2. Germline lookup yields CDR1 LGHDT and CDR2 YNNKEL (reference sequence). The CDR3 sequence is 17 residues long. V gave up 3 bases and J gave up 7 bases; unmatched junction bases: 11. CDR3 sequence: CASSQPRLAGGGNEQFF. The CDR3 nucleotides read TGTGCCAGCAGCCAGCCACGCCTAGCGGGGGGCGGTAATGAGCAGTTCTTC.

The rearrangement joins TRBV3-1 (or the pseudogene TRBV3-2) to TRBJ2-7; D is unclear. Germline V gene lookup returns CDR1 LGHDT and CDR2 YNNKEL (reference sequence). V lost 0 bases and J 6 bases, leaving 9 bases between the germline ends. CDR3 size: 13 residues. Here the CDR3 DNA reads TGTGCCAGCAGCCAAGACCAGGTGCGCGAGCAGTACTTC. It translates to CASSQDQVREQYF.

The rearrangement joins TRBV15 to TRBJ2-7; TRBD1 aligns across 10 bases. From germline, CDR1 is LNHNV and CDR2 YYDKDF (reference sequence). V was pared by 2 bases and J by 3 bases, with 7 bases of the junction left unmatched. The CDR3 runs 16 residues. The CDR3 spells CATSRTRQGAFYEQYF. CDR3 bases: TGTGCCACCAGCAGAACCAGACAGGGGGCTTTCTACGAGCAGTACTTC. Combining the CDR3 with reference TRBV15 and TRBJ2-7 gives the whole variable domain DAMVIQNPRYQVTQFGKPVTLSCSQTLNHNVMYWYQQKSSQAPKLLFHYYDKDFNNEADTPDNFQSRRPNTSFCFLDIRSPGLGDTAMYLCATSRTRQGAFYEQYFGPGTRLTVT.

This clone was seen once. This chain links TRBV18 with TRBJ1-2; 7 nucleotides agree with TRBD1. The V gene's germline CDR1 is KGHSH and CDR2 LQKENI. The CDR3 runs 17 residues. The V and J ends lost 1 base and 0 bases, in that order; junction bases with no gene match: 8. The DNA for the CDR3 is TGTGCCAGCTCACCACGACAGGGCCTCTCCTCTAACTATGGCTACACCTTC. Translating gives CASSPRQGLSSNYGYTF.